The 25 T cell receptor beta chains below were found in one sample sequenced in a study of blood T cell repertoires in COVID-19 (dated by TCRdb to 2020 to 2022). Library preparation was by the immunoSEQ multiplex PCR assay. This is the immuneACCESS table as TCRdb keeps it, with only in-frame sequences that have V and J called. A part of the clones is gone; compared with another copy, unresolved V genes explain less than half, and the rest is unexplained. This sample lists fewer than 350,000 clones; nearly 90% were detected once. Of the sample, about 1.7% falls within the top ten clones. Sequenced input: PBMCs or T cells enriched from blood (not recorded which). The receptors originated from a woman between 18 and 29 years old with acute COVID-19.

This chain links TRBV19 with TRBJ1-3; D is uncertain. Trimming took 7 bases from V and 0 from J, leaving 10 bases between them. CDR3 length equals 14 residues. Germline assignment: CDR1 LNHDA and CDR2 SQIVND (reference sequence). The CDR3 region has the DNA TGTGCCAGTAAGCGGGCCGACTCTGGAAACACCATATATTTT. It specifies CASKRADSGNTIYF. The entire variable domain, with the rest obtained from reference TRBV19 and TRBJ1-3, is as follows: DGGITQSPKYLFRKEGQNVTLSCEQNLNHDAMYWYRQDPGQGLRLIYYSQIVNDFQKGDIAEGYSVSREKKESFPLTVTSAQKNPTAFYLCASKRADSGNTIYFGEGSWLTVV.

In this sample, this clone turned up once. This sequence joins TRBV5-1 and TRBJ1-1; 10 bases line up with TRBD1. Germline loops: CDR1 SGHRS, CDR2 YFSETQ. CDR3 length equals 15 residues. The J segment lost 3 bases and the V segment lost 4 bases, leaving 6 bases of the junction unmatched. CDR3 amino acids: CASSGTGDRDTEAFF. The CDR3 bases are TGCGCCAGCAGCGGGACAGGGGATCGAGACACTGAAGCTTTCTTT.

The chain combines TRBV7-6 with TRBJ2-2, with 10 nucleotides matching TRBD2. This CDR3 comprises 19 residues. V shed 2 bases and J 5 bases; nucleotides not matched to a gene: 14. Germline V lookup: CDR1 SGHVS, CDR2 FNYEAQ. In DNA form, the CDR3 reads TGTGCCAGCAGCTTATTCAACCTAGCGGGAGACGGGAGGACCGGGGAGCTGTTTTTT. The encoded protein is CASSLFNLAGDGRTGELFF.

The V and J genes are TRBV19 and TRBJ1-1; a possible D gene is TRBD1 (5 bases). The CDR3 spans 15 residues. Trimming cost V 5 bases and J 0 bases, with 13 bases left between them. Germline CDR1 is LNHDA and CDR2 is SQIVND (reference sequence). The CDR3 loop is CASSWSGPLNTEAFF. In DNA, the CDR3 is TGTGCCAGTAGTTGGTCAGGGCCTTTGAACACTGAAGCTTTCTTT.

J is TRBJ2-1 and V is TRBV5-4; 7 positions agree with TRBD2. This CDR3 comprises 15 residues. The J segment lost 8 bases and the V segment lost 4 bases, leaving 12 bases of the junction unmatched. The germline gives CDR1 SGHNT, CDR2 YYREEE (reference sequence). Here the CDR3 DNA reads TGTGCCAGCAGCCCACGACTAGCTAAGGTCGATGAGCAGTTCTTC. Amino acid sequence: CASSPRLAKVDEQFF.

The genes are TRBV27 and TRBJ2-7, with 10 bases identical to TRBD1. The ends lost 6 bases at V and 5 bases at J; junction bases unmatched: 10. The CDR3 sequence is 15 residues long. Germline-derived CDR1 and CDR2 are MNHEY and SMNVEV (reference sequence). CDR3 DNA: TGTGCCAGCAGCGCATATACGGACAGGGGGGACGAGCAGTACTTC. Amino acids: CASSAYTDRGDEQYF.

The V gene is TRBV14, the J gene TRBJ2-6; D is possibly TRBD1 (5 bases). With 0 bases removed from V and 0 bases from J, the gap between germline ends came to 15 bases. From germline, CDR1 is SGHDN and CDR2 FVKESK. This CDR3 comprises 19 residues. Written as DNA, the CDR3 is TGTGCCAGCAGCCAAGATTTTTACCCTAGGGGCTCTGGGGCCAACGTCCTGACTTTC. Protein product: CASSQDFYPRGSGANVLTF.

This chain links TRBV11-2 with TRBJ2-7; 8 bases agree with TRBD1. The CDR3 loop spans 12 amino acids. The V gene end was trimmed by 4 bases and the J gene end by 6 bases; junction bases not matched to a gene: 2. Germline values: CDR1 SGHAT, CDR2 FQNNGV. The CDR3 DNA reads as TGTGCCAGCAGCTCCAGGGGGCGCGAGCAGTACTTC. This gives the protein CASSSRGREQYF.

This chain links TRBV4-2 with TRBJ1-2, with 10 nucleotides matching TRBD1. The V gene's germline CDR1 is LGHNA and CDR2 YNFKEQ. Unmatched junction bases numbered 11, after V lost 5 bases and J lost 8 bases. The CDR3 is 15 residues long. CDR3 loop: CASSTRQGALEGYTF. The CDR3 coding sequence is TGTGCCAGCAGCACCCGACAGGGGGCTTTGGAGGGCTACACCTTC.

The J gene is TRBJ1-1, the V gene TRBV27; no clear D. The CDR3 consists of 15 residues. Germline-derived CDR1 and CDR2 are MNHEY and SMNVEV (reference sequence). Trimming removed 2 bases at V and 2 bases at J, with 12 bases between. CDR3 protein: CASSLIGDPNTEAFF. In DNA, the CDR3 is TGTGCCAGCAGTTTAATCGGGGATCCCAACACTGAAGCTTTCTTT.

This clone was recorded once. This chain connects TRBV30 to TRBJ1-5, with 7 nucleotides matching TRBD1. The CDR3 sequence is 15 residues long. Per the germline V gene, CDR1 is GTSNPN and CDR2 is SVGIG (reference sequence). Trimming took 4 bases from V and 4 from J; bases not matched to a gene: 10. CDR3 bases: TGTGCCTGGAACGAACAGGGGATAGGGAATCAGCCCCAGCATTTT. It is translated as CAWNEQGIGNQPQHF.

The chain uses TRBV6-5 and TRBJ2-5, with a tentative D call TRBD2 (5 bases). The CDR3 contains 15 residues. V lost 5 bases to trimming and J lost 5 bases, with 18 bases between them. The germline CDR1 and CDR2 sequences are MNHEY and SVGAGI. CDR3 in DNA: TGTGCCAGCAGTCTACTCGGGGATCGAAGGGAGACCCAGTACTTC. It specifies CASSLLGDRRETQYF.

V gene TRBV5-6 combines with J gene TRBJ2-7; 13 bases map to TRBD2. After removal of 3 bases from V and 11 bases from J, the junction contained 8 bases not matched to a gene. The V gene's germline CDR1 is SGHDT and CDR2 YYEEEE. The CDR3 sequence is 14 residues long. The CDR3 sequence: CASSYSGTSGIKYF. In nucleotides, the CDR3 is TGTGCCAGCAGCTATTCCGGGACTAGCGGGATAAAGTACTTC.

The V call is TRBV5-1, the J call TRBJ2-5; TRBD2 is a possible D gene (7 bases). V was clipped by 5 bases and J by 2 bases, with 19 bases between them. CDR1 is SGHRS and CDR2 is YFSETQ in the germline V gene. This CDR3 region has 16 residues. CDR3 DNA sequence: TGCGCCAGCAGTAAACAGGGAGGGGGGCCGCAAGAGACCCAGTACTTC. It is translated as CASSKQGGGPQETQYF. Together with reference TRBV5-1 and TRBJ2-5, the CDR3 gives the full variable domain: KAGVTQTPRYLIKTRGQQVTLSCSPISGHRSVSWYQQTPGQGLQFLFEYFSETQRNKGNFPGRFSGRQFSNSRSEMNVSTLELGDSALYLCASSKQGGGPQETQYFGPGTRLLVL.

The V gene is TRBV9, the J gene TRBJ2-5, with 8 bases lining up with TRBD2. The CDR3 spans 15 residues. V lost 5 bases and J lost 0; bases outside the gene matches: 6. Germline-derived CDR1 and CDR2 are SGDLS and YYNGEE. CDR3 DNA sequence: TGTGCCAGCAGTGGTAGCGGGACGTACCAAGAGACCCAGTACTTC. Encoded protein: CASSGSGTYQETQYF.

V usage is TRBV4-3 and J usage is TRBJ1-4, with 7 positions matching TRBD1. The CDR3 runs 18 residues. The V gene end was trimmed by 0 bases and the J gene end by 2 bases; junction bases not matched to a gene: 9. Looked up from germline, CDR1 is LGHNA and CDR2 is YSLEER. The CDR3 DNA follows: TGCGCCAGCAGCCAAGATACTCAAACGACAGGGACTAATGAAAAACTGTTTTTT. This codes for CASSQDTQTTGTNEKLFF.

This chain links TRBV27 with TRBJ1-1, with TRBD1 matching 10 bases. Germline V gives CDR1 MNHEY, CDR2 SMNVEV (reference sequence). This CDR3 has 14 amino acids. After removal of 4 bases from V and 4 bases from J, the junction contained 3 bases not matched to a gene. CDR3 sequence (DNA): TGTGCCAGCAGTTGGCGGACAGGGGGCACTGAAGCTTTCTTT. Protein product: CASSWRTGGTEAFF.

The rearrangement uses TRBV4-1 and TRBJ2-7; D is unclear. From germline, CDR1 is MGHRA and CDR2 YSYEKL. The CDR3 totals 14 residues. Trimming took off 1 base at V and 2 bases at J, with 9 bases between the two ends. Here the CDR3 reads CASSQVGRPYEQYF. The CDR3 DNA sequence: TGCGCCAGCAGCCAAGTGGGCAGACCCTACGAGCAGTACTTC.

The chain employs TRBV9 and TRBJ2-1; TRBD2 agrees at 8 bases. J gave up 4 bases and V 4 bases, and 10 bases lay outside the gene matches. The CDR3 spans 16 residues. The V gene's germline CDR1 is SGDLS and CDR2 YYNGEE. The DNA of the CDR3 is TGTGCCAGCAGCCCGCCGGGGGCGGGAGGATACAATGAGCAGTTCTTC. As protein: CASSPPGAGGYNEQFF.

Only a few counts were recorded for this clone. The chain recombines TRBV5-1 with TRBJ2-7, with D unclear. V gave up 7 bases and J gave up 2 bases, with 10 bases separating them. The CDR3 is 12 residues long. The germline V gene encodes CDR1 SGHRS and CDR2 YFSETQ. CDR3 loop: CASRSPAYEQYF. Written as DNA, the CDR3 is TGCGCCAGCCGTTCCCCCGCCTACGAGCAGTACTTC. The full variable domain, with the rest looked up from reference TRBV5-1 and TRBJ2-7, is KAGVTQTPRYLIKTRGQQVTLSCSPISGHRSVSWYQQTPGQGLQFLFEYFSETQRNKGNFPGRFSGRQFSNSRSEMNVSTLELGDSALYLCASRSPAYEQYFGPGTRLTVT.

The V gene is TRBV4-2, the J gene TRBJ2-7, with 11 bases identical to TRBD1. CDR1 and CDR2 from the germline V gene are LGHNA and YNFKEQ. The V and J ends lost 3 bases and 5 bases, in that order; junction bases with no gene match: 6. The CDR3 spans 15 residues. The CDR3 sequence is CASSQATDRGHEQYF. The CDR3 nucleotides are TGTGCCAGCAGCCAGGCTACGGACAGGGGGCACGAGCAGTACTTC.

This CDR3 is CASGSSGTSYNEQFF. The CDR3, as DNA: TGTGCTAGTGGGTCTAGCGGGACCTCCTACAATGAGCAGTTCTTC. The genes are TRBV12-5 and TRBJ2-1; 9 bases are a match to TRBD2. Unmatched junction bases numbered 3, after V lost 6 bases and J lost 0 bases. CDR1 is LGHNT, CDR2 FRNRAP, per germline. The CDR3 spans 15 residues.

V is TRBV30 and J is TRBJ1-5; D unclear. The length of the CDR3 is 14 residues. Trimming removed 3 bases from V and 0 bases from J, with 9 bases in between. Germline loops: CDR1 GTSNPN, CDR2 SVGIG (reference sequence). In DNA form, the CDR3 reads TGTGCCTGGAGCAGGACTTATAGCAATCAGCCCCAGCATTTT. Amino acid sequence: CAWSRTYSNQPQHF.

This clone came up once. DNA of the CDR3: TGTGCCAGTAGTATATCCGGACAGGGAACGGATTCACCCCTCCACTTT. Translation: CASSISGQGTDSPLHF. The genes are TRBV19 and TRBJ1-6; the match to TRBD1 covers 8 bases. The CDR3 contains 16 residues. J lost 8 bases, V lost 2 bases, and 8 bases had no gene match. From germline, CDR1 is LNHDA and CDR2 SQIVND (reference sequence).

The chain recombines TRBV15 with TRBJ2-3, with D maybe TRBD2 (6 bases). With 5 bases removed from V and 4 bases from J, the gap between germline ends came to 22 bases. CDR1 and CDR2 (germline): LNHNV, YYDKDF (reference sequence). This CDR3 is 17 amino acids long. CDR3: CATSGTPTSISSDTQYF. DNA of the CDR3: TGTGCCACCAGCGGGACCCCGACTAGTATTTCGTCAGATACGCAGTATTTT.